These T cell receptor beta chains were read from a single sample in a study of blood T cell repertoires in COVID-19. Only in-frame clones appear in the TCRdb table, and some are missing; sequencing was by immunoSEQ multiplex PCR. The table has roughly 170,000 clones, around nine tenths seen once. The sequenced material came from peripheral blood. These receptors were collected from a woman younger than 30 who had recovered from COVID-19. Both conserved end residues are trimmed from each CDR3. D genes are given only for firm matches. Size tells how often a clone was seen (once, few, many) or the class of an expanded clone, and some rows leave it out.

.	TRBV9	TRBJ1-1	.	ASSVDRPGWNTEAF
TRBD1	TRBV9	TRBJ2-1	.	ASSVAGQGYNEQF
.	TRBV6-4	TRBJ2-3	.	ASSGGGHTDTQY
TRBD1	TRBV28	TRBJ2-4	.	ASSILASGQGEEDIQY
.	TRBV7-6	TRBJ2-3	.	ASSPSGSRTDTQY
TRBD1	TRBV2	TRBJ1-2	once	ASSEVQGAGGYT
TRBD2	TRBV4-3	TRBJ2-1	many	ASSQEDFAGGPYNEQF
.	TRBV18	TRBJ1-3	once	ASSPPWGESGNTIY
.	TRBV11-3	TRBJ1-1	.	ASSLDFGAEAF
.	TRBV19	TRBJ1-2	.	ASSNTGFDGYT
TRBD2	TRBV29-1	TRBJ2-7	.	SVDSGGNAYEQY
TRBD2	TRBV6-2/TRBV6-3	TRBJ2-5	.	ASSYRAGSYKETQY
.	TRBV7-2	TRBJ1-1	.	ASRYRETLNTEAF
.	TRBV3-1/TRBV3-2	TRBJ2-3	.	ASSQVLRASDTQY
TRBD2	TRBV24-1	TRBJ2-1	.	ATSVRTSGSRNEQF
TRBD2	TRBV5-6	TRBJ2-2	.	ASRTSGSTGELF
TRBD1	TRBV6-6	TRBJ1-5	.	ASSPQGAPWVSNQPQH
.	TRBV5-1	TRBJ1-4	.	ASSLGVQGYPNEKLF
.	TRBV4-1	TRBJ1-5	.	ASSQKVGRGFQPQH
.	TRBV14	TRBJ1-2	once	ASSQERYGYT
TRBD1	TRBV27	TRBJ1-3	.	ASSQQGVSGNTIY
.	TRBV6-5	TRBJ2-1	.	ASSSPGTSREQF
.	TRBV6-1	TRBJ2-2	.	ASSGGGRGPDGELF
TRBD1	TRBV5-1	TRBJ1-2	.	ASSQTGEAVDGYT
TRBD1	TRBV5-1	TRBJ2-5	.	ASSLGQGLGAQY
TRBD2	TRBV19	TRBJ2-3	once	ASSSSGMGADTQY
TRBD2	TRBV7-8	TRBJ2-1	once	ASSSGTSGRAGWQF